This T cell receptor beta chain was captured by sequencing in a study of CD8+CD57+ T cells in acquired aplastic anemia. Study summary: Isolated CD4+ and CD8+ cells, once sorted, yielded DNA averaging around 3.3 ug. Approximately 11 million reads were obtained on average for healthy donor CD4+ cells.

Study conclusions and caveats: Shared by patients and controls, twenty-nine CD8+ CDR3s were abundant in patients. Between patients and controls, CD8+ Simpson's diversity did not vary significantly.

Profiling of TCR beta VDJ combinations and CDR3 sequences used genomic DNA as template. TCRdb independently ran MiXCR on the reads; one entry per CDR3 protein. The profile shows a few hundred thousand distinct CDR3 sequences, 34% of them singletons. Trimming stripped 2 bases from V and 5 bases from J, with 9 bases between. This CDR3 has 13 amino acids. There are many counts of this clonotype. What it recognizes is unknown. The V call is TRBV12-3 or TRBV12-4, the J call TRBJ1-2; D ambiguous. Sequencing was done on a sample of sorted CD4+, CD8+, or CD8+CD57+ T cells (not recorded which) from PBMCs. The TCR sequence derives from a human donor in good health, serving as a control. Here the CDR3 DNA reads TGTGCCAGCAGTTTATTTCGGAGTTATGGCTACACCTTC. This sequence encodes CASSLFRSYGYTF.